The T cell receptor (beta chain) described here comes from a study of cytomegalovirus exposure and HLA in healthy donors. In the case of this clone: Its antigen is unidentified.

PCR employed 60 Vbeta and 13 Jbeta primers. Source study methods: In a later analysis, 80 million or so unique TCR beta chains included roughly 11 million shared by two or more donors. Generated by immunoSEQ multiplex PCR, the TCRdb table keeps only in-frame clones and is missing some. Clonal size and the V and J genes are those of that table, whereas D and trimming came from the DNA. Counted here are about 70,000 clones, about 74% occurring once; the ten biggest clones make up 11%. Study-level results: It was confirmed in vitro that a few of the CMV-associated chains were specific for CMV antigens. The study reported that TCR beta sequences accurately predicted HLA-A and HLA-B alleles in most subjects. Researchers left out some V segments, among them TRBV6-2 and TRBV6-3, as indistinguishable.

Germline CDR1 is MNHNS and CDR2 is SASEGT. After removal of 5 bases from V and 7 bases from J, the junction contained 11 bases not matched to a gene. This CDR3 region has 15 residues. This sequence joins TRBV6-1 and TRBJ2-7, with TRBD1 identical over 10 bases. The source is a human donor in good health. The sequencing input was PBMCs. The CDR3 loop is CASSPPGQGRAEQYF. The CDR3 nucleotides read TGTGCCAGCAGTCCTCCGGGACAGGGGAGAGCGGAGCAGTACTTC.